This T cell receptor beta chain was documented in a study of beta chain features in type 1 diabetes. Study results and limitations: Comparison showed that naive, central memory and Treg TCRB repertoires appeared more similar among patients than among healthy donors.

Sequenced material consisted of expressed TCRB transcripts (all of the isolated RNA was reverse transcribed). Naive, central memory and regulatory T cell samples came to a mean of roughly 3.6 million reads. Only in-frame clones appear in the TCRdb table, and some are missing; sequencing was by immunoSEQ multiplex PCR. The repertoire holds around 430,000 clones, with approximately 30% as singletons. CD45RO/CCR7/CD25/CD127/CD95/CD27 staining was used to isolate CD4+ naive, central memory, regulatory and stem cell-like memory cells by sorting. Sorted cells reached over 95% purity in every population. Per the germline V gene, CDR1 is SGHTA and CDR2 is FQGNSA. Trimming removed 5 bases from V and 0 bases from J, with 14 bases in between. CDR3 size: 17 residues. This clone was seen only a few times. Antigen unknown.

The source is a man younger than 30 in good health. V and J are TRBV7-2 and TRBJ2-6; perhaps TRBD2 as D (6 bases). The material sequenced was naive CD4+ T cells from blood. CDR3 amino acids: CASSTQYGSSGANVLTF. CDR3 nucleotides: TGTGCCAGCAGCACTCAGTACGGGAGCTCTGGGGCCAACGTCCTGACTTTC. Based on the CDR3 plus reference TRBV7-2 and TRBJ2-6, the full variable domain is GAGVSQSPSNKVTEKGKDVELRCDPISGHTALYWYRQSLGQGLEFLIYFQGNSAPDKSGLPSDRFSAERTGGSVSTLTIQRTQQEDSAVYLCASSTQYGSSGANVLTFGAGSRLTVL.